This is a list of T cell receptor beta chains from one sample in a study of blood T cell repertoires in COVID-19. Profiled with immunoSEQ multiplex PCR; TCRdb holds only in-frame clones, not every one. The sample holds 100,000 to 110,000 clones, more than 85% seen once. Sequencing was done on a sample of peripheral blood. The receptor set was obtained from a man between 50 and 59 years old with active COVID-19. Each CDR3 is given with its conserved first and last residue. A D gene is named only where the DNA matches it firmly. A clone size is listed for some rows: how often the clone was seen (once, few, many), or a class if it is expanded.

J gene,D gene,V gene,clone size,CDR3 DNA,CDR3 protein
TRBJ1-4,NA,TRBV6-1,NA,TGTGCCAGCAGTGAAGCGGGGCCGCTTTGGCTGTTTTTT,CASSEAGPLWLFF
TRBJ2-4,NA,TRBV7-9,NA,TGTGCCAGCAGGGACGAGGGCGGGGGCGCCGGAAACATTCAGTACTTC,CASRDEGGGAGNIQYF
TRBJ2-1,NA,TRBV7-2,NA,TGTGCCAGCAGCCAGACCTACAATGAGCAGTTCTTC,CASSQTYNEQFF
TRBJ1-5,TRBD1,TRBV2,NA,TGTGCCAGCAGCGGACAGGGGGGTAGCAATCAGCCCCAGCATTTT,CASSGQGGSNQPQHF
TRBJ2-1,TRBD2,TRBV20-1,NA,TGCAGTGCTAGTCCCAGTAGCGGGAAAGGGTACAATGAGCAGTTCTTC,CSASPSSGKGYNEQFF
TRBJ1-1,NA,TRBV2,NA,TGTGCCAGCAGTGAATTGGCCCCGGGGAACACTGAAGCTTTCTTT,CASSELAPGNTEAFF
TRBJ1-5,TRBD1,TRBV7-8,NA,TGTGCCAGCAGCTCAGGGACAGGGCTTAGCAATCAGCCCCAGCATTTT,CASSSGTGLSNQPQHF
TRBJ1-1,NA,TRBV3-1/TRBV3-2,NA,TGTGCCAGCAGCCAAGTCCCGGGTACTGAAGCTTTCTTT,CASSQVPGTEAFF
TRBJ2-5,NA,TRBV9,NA,TGTGCCAGCAGCGTTAACTGGGACACCCAAGAGACCCAGTACTTC,CASSVNWDTQETQYF
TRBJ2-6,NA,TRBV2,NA,TGTGCCAGCAGTGAAGGACAGACTGGGGCCAACGTCCTGACTTTC,CASSEGQTGANVLTF
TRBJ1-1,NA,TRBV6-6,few,TGTGCCAGCAGTTACTCGGAGGAGGGCACTGAAGCTTTCTTT,CASSYSEEGTEAFF
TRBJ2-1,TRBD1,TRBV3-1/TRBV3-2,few,TGTGCCAGCAGCCAAGACATCCGGACAGGGAATGAGCAGTTCTTC,CASSQDIRTGNEQFF
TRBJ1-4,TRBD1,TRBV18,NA,TGTGCCAGCTCACCACCTTTTATGGGACAGGGAAGGGAAAAACTGTTTTTT,CASSPPFMGQGREKLFF
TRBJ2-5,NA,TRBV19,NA,TGTGCCAGTAGTATAGGTATGCAAGAGACCCAGTACTTC,CASSIGMQETQYF
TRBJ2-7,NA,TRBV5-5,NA,TGTGCCAGCAGCCCCCGGGTGCTCTACCCCGACGAGCAGTACTTC,CASSPRVLYPDEQYF
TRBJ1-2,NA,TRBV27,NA,TGTGCCAGCAGTTTAGGGCAGTCTAACTATGGCTACACCTTC,CASSLGQSNYGYTF